The sequence of this T cell receptor (beta chain) was determined in a study of glioma-infiltrating T cells after dendritic cell vaccination. This clone was detected only a few times. Profiled with immunoSEQ multiplex PCR; TCRdb holds only in-frame clones, not every one. Seen here are roughly 98,000 clones, more than 75% observed once, and the top ten hold about 15%. From germline, CDR1 is SNHLY and CDR2 FYNNEI. This CDR3 is built from 15 residues. Deletions cut 4 bases from V and 0 bases from J, with 10 bases between. V and J are TRBV2 and TRBJ1-3; TRBD1 might be the D (5 bases). The source material was blood, sampled before dendritic cell vaccination. The receptor was isolated from a human donor with glioblastoma. DNA of the CDR3: TGTGCCAGCAGTGGCAGGGTAGGCTCTGGAAACACCATATATTTT. Protein: CASSGRVGSGNTIYF.